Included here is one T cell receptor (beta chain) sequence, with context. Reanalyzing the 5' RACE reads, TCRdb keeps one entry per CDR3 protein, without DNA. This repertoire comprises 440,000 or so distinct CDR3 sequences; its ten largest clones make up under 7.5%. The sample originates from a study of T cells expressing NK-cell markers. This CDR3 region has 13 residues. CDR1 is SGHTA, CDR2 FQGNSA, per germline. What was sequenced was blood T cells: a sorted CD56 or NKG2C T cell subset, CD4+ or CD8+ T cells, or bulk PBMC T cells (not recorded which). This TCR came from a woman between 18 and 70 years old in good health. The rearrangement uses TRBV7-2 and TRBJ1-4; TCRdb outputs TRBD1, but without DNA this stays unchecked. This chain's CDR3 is CASSLGGFEKLFF. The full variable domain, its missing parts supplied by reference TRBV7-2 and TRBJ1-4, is GAGVSQSPSNKVTEKGKDVELRCDPISGHTALYWYRQSLGQGLEFLIYFQGNSAPDKSGLPSDRFSAERTGGSVSTLTIQRTQQEDSAVYLCASSLGGFEKLFFGSGTQLSVL.